The 5 T cell receptor beta chains below were found in one sample sequenced in a study of blood T cell repertoires in COVID-19. The method was immunoSEQ multiplex PCR; TCRdb's version includes in-frame clones alone and lacks a portion of them. The sample records about 180,000 clones, about 89% being singletons. Input material: peripheral blood. All receptors come from a man younger than 35 who had recovered from COVID-19.

This chain joins TRBV9 and TRBJ2-2, with 8 positions matching TRBD2. Unmatched junction bases numbered 6, after V lost 3 bases and J lost 2 bases. The CDR3 has 16 residues. The germline V gene encodes CDR1 SGDLS and CDR2 YYNGEE. The chain's CDR3 is CASSARGDYNTGELFF. The DNA for the CDR3 is TGTGCCAGCAGCGCGCGGGGGGACTATAACACCGGGGAGCTGTTTTTT.

The V and J genes are TRBV28 and TRBJ2-7; possibly TRBD1 for D (5 bases). V dropped 7 bases and J dropped 12 bases, with 22 bases sitting between them. Germline assignment: CDR1 MDHEN and CDR2 SYDVKM. This CDR3 is 13 amino acids long. The CDR3, as DNA: TGTGCCAGCACCCCTGGGGCGGACGCCCAGCCGTACTTC. It is translated as CASTPGADAQPYF.

This chain joins TRBV6-5 and TRBJ2-7; TRBD1 might be the D (6 bases). Trimming removed 4 bases from V and 0 bases from J, with 13 bases in between. Germline CDR1 and CDR2: MNHEY and SVGAGI. CDR3 length: 15 amino acids. Here the CDR3 reads CASSSLTGSSYEQYF. The CDR3 DNA reads TGTGCCAGCAGTTCTTTGACAGGTTCCTCCTACGAGCAGTACTTC.

With respect to this clone: Other DNA sequences in the sample encode the same CDR3. The V call is TRBV7-2, the J call TRBJ2-7; 12 bases are a match to TRBD1. V shed 4 bases and J 4 bases; nucleotides not matched to a gene: 2. The CDR3 consists of 14 residues. Germline V gene sequence: CDR1 SGHTA, CDR2 FQGNSA. The CDR3 is CASSSGQGAYEQYF. CDR3 sequence (DNA): TGTGCCAGCAGCTCGGGACAGGGGGCTTACGAGCAGTACTTC. Combining the CDR3 with reference TRBV7-2 and TRBJ2-7 gives the whole variable domain GAGVSQSPSNKVTEKGKDVELRCDPISGHTALYWYRQSLGQGLEFLIYFQGNSAPDKSGLPSDRFSAERTGGSVSTLTIQRTQQEDSAVYLCASSSGQGAYEQYFGPGTRLTVT.

The chain combines TRBV7-9 with TRBJ1-2; D call uncertain. Germline CDR1 SEHNR, CDR2 FQNEAQ (reference sequence). The CDR3 is made up of 15 amino acids. Trimming stripped 5 bases from V and 0 bases from J, with 13 bases between. The CDR3: CASSPTVIPNYGYTF. The CDR3 region has the DNA TGTGCCAGCAGCCCCACGGTAATCCCTAACTATGGCTACACCTTC.